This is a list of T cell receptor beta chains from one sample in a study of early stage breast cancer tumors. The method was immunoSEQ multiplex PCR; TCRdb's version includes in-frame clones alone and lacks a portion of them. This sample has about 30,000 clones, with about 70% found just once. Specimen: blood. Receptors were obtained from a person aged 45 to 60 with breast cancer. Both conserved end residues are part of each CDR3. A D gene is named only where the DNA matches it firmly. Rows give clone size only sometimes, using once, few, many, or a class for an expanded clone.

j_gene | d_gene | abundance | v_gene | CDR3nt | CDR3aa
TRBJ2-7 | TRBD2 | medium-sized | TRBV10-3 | TGTGCCATTAGCTTAGCGGGAGGTTTCTACGAGCAGTACTTC | CAISLAGGFYEQYF
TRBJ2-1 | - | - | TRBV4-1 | TGCGCCAGCAGCCAAGATGTCCACCCTGAGGGCGATGAGCAGTTCTTC | CASSQDVHPEGDEQFF
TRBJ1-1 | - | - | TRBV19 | TGTGCCAGTAGTATAACCCTGGACGGGAACACTGAAGCTTTCTTT | CASSITLDGNTEAFF
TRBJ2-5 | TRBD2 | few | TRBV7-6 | TGTGCCAGCAGCCGTCTAGCGGGATTTTCAGAGACCCAGTACTTC | CASSRLAGFSETQYF
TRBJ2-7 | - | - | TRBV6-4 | TGTGCCAGCAGTGAGTCGAGCAAGACAGCGCAGTACTTC | CASSESSKTAQYF
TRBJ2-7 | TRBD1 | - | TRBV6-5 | TGTGCCAGCAGAACCGACAGGGAGTTTTACTACGAGCAGTACTTC | CASRTDREFYYEQYF
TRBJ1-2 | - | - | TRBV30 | TGTGCCTGGAGTGTGGACAGTCGACACACCTTC | CAWSVDSRHTF
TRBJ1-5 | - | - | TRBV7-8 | TGTGCCAGTCGTTTAGGGGCTAGCAATCAGCCCCAGCATTTT | CASRLGASNQPQHF
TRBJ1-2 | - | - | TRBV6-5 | TGTGCCAGCAGTTATGACGGAAACTATGGCTACACCTTC | CASSYDGNYGYTF
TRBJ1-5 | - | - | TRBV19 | TGTGCCAGTAGTACAGACGGGACATATTATAGCAATCAGCCCCAGCATTTT | CASSTDGTYYSNQPQHF
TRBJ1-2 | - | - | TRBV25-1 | TGTGCCAGCAGTGAACTCGTTTACGGGACTGCTAAGGGGGGCTACACCTTC | CASSELVYGTAKGGYTF
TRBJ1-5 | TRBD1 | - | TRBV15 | TGTGCCACCAGCTCCCAGGGACAGGCCTCGCAACCCCAGCATTTT | CATSSQGQASQPQHF
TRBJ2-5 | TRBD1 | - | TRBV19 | TGTGCCAGTAGCCTCTCTCTCCAGGGGGCGCATGAGACCCAGTACTTC | CASSLSLQGAHETQYF
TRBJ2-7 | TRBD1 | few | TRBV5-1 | TGCGCCAGCAGCGCCGGGACAGGGTCCTACGAGCAGTACTTC | CASSAGTGSYEQYF
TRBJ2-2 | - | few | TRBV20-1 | TGCAGTGCTAGTCGCGGGGGGGAGCTGTTTTTT | CSASRGGELFF
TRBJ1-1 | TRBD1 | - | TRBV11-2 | TGTGCCAGCAGCTTATCCTATACAGGGGTGGGGACCAACACTGAAGCTTTCTTT | CASSLSYTGVGTNTEAFF
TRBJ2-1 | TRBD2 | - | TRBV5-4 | TGTGCCAGCAGCCCTGAGCGGGAGCTTTACAATGAGCAGTTCTTC | CASSPERELYNEQFF
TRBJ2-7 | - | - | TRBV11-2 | TGTGCCAGCAGCTTAGGTCCGAACTACGAGCAGTACTTC | CASSLGPNYEQYF
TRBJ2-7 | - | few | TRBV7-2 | TGTGCCAGCAGCTTATATGCTGAGGATACCTACGAGCAGTACTTC | CASSLYAEDTYEQYF
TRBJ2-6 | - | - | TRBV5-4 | TGTGCCAGCAGCGGAAGTCCCTTTTCTGGGGCCAACGTCCTGACTTTC | CASSGSPFSGANVLTF
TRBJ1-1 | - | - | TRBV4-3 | TGCGCCAGCAGCCAAGATGGGTCGGGGGAAGACACTGAAGCTTTCTTT | CASSQDGSGEDTEAFF
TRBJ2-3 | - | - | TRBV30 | TGTGCCTGGAGTAGGCAGGGTCGGTACGGAGATACGCAGTATTTT | CAWSRQGRYGDTQYF
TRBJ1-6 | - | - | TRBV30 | TGTGCCTGGAAACAACCGACAGGCCTAAATTCACCCCTCCACTTT | CAWKQPTGLNSPLHF
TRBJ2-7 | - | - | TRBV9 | TGTGCCAGCAGCGTAGTCGGGGGCGTCGACGAGCAGTACTTC | CASSVVGGVDEQYF
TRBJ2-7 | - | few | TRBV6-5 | TGTGCCAGCACTGAAAGGGCCTTCTACGAGCAGTACTTC | CASTERAFYEQYF
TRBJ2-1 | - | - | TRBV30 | TGTGCCTGGAGTCCGAGACACCTACACAATGAGCAGTTCTTC | CAWSPRHLHNEQFF
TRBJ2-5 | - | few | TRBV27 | TGTGCCAGCAGTTACAGGCGGGGGCTGGAGACCCAGTACTTC | CASSYRRGLETQYF
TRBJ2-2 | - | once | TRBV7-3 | TGTGCCAGCAGCTTACTCGGTCAGGCATACACCGGGGAGCTGTTTTTT | CASSLLGQAYTGELFF
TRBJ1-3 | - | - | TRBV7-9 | TGTGCCAGCAGTCGCCGAACGGAATTTTCTGGAAACACCATATATTTT | CASSRRTEFSGNTIYF
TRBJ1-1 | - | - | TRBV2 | TGTGCCAGCAGGGGGGGGGTTGGAAACACTGAAGCTTTCTTT | CASRGGVGNTEAFF
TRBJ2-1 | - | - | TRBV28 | TGTGCCAGCAGTTTACCACCGGGCCCCGGGGCTGGATCCTACAATGAGCAGTTCTTC | CASSLPPGPGAGSYNEQFF
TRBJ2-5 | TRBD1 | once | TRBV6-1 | TGTGCCAGCGTGGGACAGCAAGAGACCCAGTACTTC | CASVGQQETQYF
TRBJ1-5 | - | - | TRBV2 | TGTGCCAGCAGTGAATGGTCTAGAAATGGCAATCAGCCCCAGCATTTT | CASSEWSRNGNQPQHF
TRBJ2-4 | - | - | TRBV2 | TGTGCCAGCAGTGAACAGGACCTAGCCAAAAACATTCAGTACTTC | CASSEQDLAKNIQYF
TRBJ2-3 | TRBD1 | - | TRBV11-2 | TGTGCCAGCAGCTTGACCGGGACAGCCACAGATACGCAGTATTTT | CASSLTGTATDTQYF
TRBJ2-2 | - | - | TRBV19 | TGTGCCAGTAGGGGAAGCAGGGGAGGTGCCGGGGAGCTGTTTTTT | CASRGSRGGAGELFF
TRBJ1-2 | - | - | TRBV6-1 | TGTGCCACCGTGACCGCAGCTAACTATGGCTACACCTTC | CATVTAANYGYTF
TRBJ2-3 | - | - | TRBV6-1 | TGTGCCAGCACCCTGGGATCAGATACGCAGTATTTT | CASTLGSDTQYF
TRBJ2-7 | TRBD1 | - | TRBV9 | TGTGCCAGCAGCGTCATCCCGGGACAGATCTACGAGCAGTACTTC | CASSVIPGQIYEQYF
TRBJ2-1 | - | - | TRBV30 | TGTGCCTGGGCCTTGGGTCGGAATGAGCAGTTCTTC | CAWALGRNEQFF
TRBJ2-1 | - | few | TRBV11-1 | TGTGCCAGCAGCCCCGTCGCCGGTGAGCAGTTCTTC | CASSPVAGEQFF
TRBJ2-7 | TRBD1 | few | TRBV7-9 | TGTGCCAGCAGTTTAAGAGTCGGTTGGACAGGCCCCTACGAGCAGTACTTC | CASSLRVGWTGPYEQYF
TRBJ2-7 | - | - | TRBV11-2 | TGTGCCAGCAGTCCGGACCATTCCTACGAGCAGTACTTC | CASSPDHSYEQYF
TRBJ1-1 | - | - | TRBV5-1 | TGCGCCAGCAGGGGATCCGAGGGAACTGAAGCTTTCTTT | CASRGSEGTEAFF
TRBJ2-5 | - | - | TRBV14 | TGTGCCAGCAGCCCGTTACTAGCTCGGGAAGAGACCCAGTACTTC | CASSPLLAREETQYF
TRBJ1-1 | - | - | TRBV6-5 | TGTGCCAGCAGTGCTCGAGGACAGTTTGAAGCTTTCTTT | CASSARGQFEAFF